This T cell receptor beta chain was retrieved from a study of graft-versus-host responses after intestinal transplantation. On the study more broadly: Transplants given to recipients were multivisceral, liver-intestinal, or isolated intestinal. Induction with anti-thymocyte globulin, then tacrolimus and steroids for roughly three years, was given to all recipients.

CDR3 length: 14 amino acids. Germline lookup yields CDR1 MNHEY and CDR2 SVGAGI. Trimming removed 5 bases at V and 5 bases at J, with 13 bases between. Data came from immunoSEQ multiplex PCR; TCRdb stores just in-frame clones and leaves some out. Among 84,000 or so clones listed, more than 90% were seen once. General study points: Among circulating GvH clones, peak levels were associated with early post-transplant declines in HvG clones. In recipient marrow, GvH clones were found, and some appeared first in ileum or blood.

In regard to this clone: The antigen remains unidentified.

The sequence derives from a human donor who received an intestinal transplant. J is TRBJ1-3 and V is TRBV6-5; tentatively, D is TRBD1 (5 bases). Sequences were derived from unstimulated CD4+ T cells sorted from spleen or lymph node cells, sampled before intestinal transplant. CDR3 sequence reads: CASSTGAHRNTIYF. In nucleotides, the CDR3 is TGTGCCAGCAGTACAGGCGCCCATCGAAACACCATATATTTT.